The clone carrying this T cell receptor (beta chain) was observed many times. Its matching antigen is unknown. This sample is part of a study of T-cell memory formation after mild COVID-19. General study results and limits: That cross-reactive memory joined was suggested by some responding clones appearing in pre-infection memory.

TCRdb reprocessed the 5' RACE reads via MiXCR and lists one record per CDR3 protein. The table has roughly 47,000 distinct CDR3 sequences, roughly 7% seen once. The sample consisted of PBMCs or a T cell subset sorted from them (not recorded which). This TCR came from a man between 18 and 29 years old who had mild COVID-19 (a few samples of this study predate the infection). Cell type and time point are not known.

Here the CDR3 reads CASSPTSGGSYEQYF. In DNA, the CDR3 is TGTGCCAGTAGTCCGACTAGCGGGGGCTCCTACGAGCAGTACTTC. V gene TRBV19 combines with J gene TRBJ2-7, with TRBD2 identical over 12 bases. Germline trimming cut 5 bases from V and 0 bases from J; bases unmatched to any gene: 2. The CDR3 has 15 residues. Per the germline V gene, CDR1 is LNHDA and CDR2 is SQIVND (reference sequence).